A single sample gave rise to the 28 T cell receptor beta chains below, sequenced in a study of T cell responses to AZD1222 COVID-19 vaccine. TCRdb keeps only in-frame clones here, not all; method: immunoSEQ multiplex PCR. The sample comprises 100,000 to 150,000 clones, about 88% of which are singletons, and 3% rests with the top ten. The sample in question was peripheral blood, obtained 28 days after the second AZD1222 dose. The receptors were sampled from an adult who received the AZD1222 COVID-19 vaccine.

The V and J genes are TRBV19 and TRBJ1-1; D ambiguous. Per germline, CDR1 LNHDA and CDR2 SQIVND (reference sequence). Trimming shortened V by 6 bases and J by 5 bases, and 19 bases separated the two germline ends. The CDR3 runs to 15 residues. DNA for the CDR3: TGTGCCAGTAGCAGACGCCTGGAAAGAGGGACTGAAGCTTTCTTT. It yields the protein CASSRRLERGTEAFF.

The chain couples TRBV20-1 to TRBJ2-7; the match to TRBD1 covers 11 bases. V was clipped by 3 bases and J by 0 bases; unmatched bases: 4. Germline CDR1 is DFQATT and CDR2 is SNEGSKA (reference sequence). The CDR3 has 15 amino acids. CDR3 sequence reads: CSASRTGGNSYEQYF. DNA for the CDR3: TGCAGTGCTAGTCGGACAGGGGGCAACTCCTACGAGCAGTACTTC.

V usage is TRBV28 and J usage is TRBJ1-2; 11 nucleotides align to TRBD1. Germline V gene data show CDR1 as MDHEN and CDR2 as SYDVKM. V shed 6 bases and J 8 bases; nucleotides not matched to a gene: 8. This CDR3 has 14 amino acids. The CDR3 spells CASRPGQGASGYTF. The CDR3 DNA sequence: TGTGCCAGCAGACCTGGACAGGGGGCTTCCGGCTACACCTTC.

This clone appeared once. This chain uses TRBV29-1 with TRBJ1-1; possible D gene TRBD1, 5 bases. V gave up 4 bases and J gave up 4 bases, with 10 bases separating them. The CDR3 loop spans 12 amino acids. Germline V gives CDR1 SQVTM, CDR2 ANQGSEA. In nucleotides, the CDR3 is TGCAGCGTTGGGGAGGGGAGCACTGAAGCTTTCTTT. This gives the protein CSVGEGSTEAFF.

This clone came up once. CDR3: CASLNSGGFYNEQFF. The CDR3 DNA follows: TGTGCCAGCCTTAATAGCGGGGGGTTCTACAATGAGCAGTTCTTC. This chain joins TRBV28 and TRBJ2-1, with 10 bases fitting TRBD2. The length of the CDR3 is 15 residues. The germline CDR1 and CDR2 sequences are MDHEN and SYDVKM. The junction had 7 bases not matched to a gene; V was cut back by 8 bases and J by 3 bases.

This chain links TRBV7-8 with TRBJ1-6, with 7 bases matching TRBD1. The ends lost 5 bases at V and 10 bases at J; junction bases unmatched: 8. Germline lookup yields CDR1 SGHVS and CDR2 FQNEAQ. The CDR3 has 14 residues. CDR3 DNA: TGTGCCAGCAGCCGAGGACAGGCGGAATCACCCCTCCACTTT. It codes for CASSRGQAESPLHF.

This clone was counted only a few times. Different DNA sequences within this sample yield the same CDR3. The rearrangement uses TRBV14 and TRBJ2-3, with D tentatively TRBD2 (5 bases). V was trimmed by 0 bases and J by 3 bases, leaving 13 bases between them. This CDR3 comprises 16 residues. Germline-derived CDR1 and CDR2 are SGHDN and FVKESK. This CDR3 reads CASSQDRGGLTDTQYF. CDR3 DNA: TGTGCCAGCAGCCAAGATCGGGGTGGGTTAACAGATACGCAGTATTTT.

The rearrangement joins TRBV28 to TRBJ2-3, with TRBD2 identical over 8 bases. Trimming took 3 bases from V and 7 from J; bases not matched to a gene: 9. Germline V gives CDR1 MDHEN, CDR2 SYDVKM. This CDR3 is 15 amino acids long. CDR3 sequence: CASSLRGDLRYTQYF. CDR3 coding DNA: TGTGCCAGCAGTTTGCGGGGGGACTTGAGGTATACGCAGTATTTT.

V is TRBV9 and J is TRBJ2-6; D gene uncertain. Germline V gene data show CDR1 as SGDLS and CDR2 as YYNGEE. V lost 4 bases and J 0 bases, leaving 8 bases between the germline ends. This CDR3 has 15 residues. CDR3 loop: CASSSRVSGANVLTF. DNA for the CDR3: TGTGCCAGCAGCTCAAGAGTCTCTGGGGCCAACGTCCTGACTTTC.

This clone occurred once. This chain uses TRBV15 with TRBJ1-5; 8 bases are a match to TRBD1. V gave up 3 bases and J gave up 2 bases; unmatched junction bases: 6. Germline V gene sequence: CDR1 LNHNV, CDR2 YYDKDF (reference sequence). The CDR3 consists of 16 residues. The CDR3 region has the DNA TGTGCCACCAGCAGCGGACAGGGCGAGGGCAATCAGCCCCAGCATTTT. Protein sequence: CATSSGQGEGNQPQHF.

The chain is built from TRBV30 and TRBJ2-5; D call uncertain. V was trimmed by 3 bases and J by 2 bases, leaving 10 bases between them. Germline lookup yields CDR1 GTSNPN and CDR2 SVGIG (reference sequence). The CDR3 sequence is 13 residues long. CDR3 DNA sequence: TGTGCCTGGAGCCGACGGCTTCAAGAGACCCAGTACTTC. This encodes CAWSRRLQETQYF.

The chain has TRBV9 and TRBJ1-2, with TRBD1 identical over 7 bases. The V segment lost 5 bases and the J segment 3 bases; nucleotides outside the gene matches: 7. This CDR3 comprises 14 residues. Germline lookup yields CDR1 SGDLS and CDR2 YYNGEE. In nucleotides, the CDR3 is TGTGCCAGCAGGGGAGGGGACAGAGACTATGGCTACACCTTC. This codes for CASRGGDRDYGYTF.

This clone appeared a single time. The rearrangement joins TRBV5-1 to TRBJ1-2; D gene uncertain. V lost 0 bases to trimming and J lost 3 bases, with 6 bases between them. Per germline, CDR1 SGHRS and CDR2 YFSETQ. This CDR3 contains 13 residues. The CDR3 DNA follows: TGCGCCAGCAGCTTGGAAGGACACTATGGCTACACCTTC. It specifies CASSLEGHYGYTF.

This clone was seen at least ten times. The gene calls are TRBV6-4 and TRBJ2-1; the match to TRBD2 covers 14 bases. Trimming took 2 bases from V and 6 from J; bases not matched to a gene: 0. CDR3 size: 15 residues. Germline CDR1 reads MRHNA; CDR2 reads SNTAGT. The CDR3 spells CASSDGLAGGNEQFF. The CDR3 DNA follows: TGTGCCAGCAGTGACGGACTAGCGGGGGGCAATGAGCAGTTCTTC.

This clone was recorded only once. This rearrangement joins TRBV7-2 to TRBJ2-7; no clear D. The CDR3 is 13 amino acids. V lost 1 base to trimming and J lost 0 bases, with 4 bases between them. Germline CDR1 and CDR2: SGHTA and FQGNSA. The CDR3 region is CASSLGDSYEQYF. As DNA, the CDR3 is TGTGCCAGCAGCTTAGGGGACTCCTACGAGCAGTACTTC.

Comments on this clone: This CDR3 is also generated by other DNA sequences in the sample. The rearrangement uses TRBV18 and TRBJ1-1, with 8 bases aligning to TRBD1. V lost 2 bases to trimming and J lost 1 base; unmatched junction nucleotides: 0. The CDR3 runs to 14 residues. CDR1 KGHSH and CDR2 LQKENI come from the germline V gene. In DNA, the CDR3 is TGTGCCAGCTCACCAGGGACAGGGAACACTGAAGCTTTCTTT. This encodes CASSPGTGNTEAFF.

This clone was observed a single time. The V call is TRBV29-1, the J call TRBJ1-1, with 7 bases lining up with TRBD1. CDR1 is SQVTM, CDR2 ANQGSEA, per germline. Germline trimming cut 6 bases from V and 6 bases from J; bases unmatched to any gene: 7. The CDR3 extends over 12 amino acids. The CDR3 nucleotides are TGCAGCGTCGACAGGGTGGGGGCTGAAGCTTTCTTT. Translated: CSVDRVGAEAFF.

This chain joins TRBV29-1 and TRBJ1-3, with 8 bases fitting TRBD1. J was trimmed by 4 bases and V by 6 bases; bases with no gene match: 5. The CDR3 is made up of 13 amino acids. Germline V gene sequence: CDR1 SQVTM, CDR2 ANQGSEA. CDR3 sequence: CSVRRTGGNTIYF. Written as DNA, the CDR3 is TGCAGCGTACGCCGGACAGGGGGAAACACCATATATTTT.

This rearrangement joins TRBV12-3 or TRBV12-4 to TRBJ1-1, with D possibly being TRBD1 (5 bases). This CDR3 region has 11 residues. Trimming removed 3 bases from V and 8 bases from J, with 7 bases in between. The CDR3 nucleotides are TGTGCCAGCAGTTTGGGGCTCGAAGCTTTCTTT. This translates into CASSLGLEAFF.

V is TRBV29-1 and J is TRBJ2-5, with D unclear. Per germline, CDR1 SQVTM and CDR2 ANQGSEA. The CDR3 extends over 12 amino acids. Trimming removed 5 bases from V and 1 base from J, with 8 bases in between. CDR3 residues: CSVIVGQETQYF. CDR3 in DNA: TGCAGCGTTATAGTGGGCCAAGAGACCCAGTACTTC.

The chain combines TRBV19 with TRBJ2-1, with 11 bases matching TRBD2. The CDR3 runs 14 residues. Germline assignment: CDR1 LNHDA and CDR2 SQIVND (reference sequence). The V gene end was trimmed by 7 bases and the J gene end by 8 bases; junction bases not matched to a gene: 7. The CDR3 bases are TGTGCCAGTACTTTAGCGGGGGGGCAGCATGAGCAGTTCTTC. Its translation is CASTLAGGQHEQFF.

The chain carries TRBV28 and TRBJ2-7; D is uncertain. Trimming left V 4 bases short and J 6 bases short, with 16 bases between. The germline CDR1 and CDR2 sequences are MDHEN and SYDVKM. This CDR3 is built from 14 residues. The CDR3 DNA reads as TGTGCCAGCAGTTACCTCCAAGGGCCACGCGAGCAGTACTTC. This translates into CASSYLQGPREQYF.

CDR3 amino acids: CASGPDRYEQYF. The CDR3 region has the DNA TGTGCCAGCGGCCCAGACAGATACGAGCAGTACTTC. The chain has TRBV27 and TRBJ2-7; maybe TRBD1 (5 bases). The CDR3 length is 12 residues. CDR1 and CDR2 from the germline V gene are MNHEY and SMNVEV (reference sequence). Between the trimmed V and J ends, which lost 8 bases and 4 bases, there was a span of 12 bases.

This rearrangement joins TRBV5-1 to TRBJ1-3; D unclear. Trimming stripped 0 bases from V and 4 bases from J, with 11 bases between. This CDR3 contains 15 residues. Germline-derived CDR1 and CDR2 are SGHRS and YFSETQ. The CDR3 DNA reads TGCGCCAGCAGCTTGGAAGGACTGCTAGGAAACACCATATATTTT. It is translated as CASSLEGLLGNTIYF.

This clone was seen once. The CDR3 coding sequence is TGTGCCAGCAGCTTCCAGGGACTTAGCAATCAGCCCCAGCATTTT. As protein: CASSFQGLSNQPQHF. V and J are TRBV7-2 and TRBJ1-5, with TRBD1 as a possible D gene (5 bases). V lost 3 bases to trimming and J lost 0 bases, with 9 bases between them. CDR3 size: 15 residues. Looked up from germline, CDR1 is SGHTA and CDR2 is FQGNSA.

V and J are TRBV15 and TRBJ2-7, with D perhaps TRBD2 (5 bases). This CDR3 contains 13 residues. Trimming took 2 bases from V and 10 from J, leaving 15 bases between them. The germline CDR1 and CDR2 sequences are LNHNV and YYDKDF (reference sequence). The CDR3 nucleotides are TGTGCCACCAGCAGAACTTCGGAGTCGGGACAGTACTTC. Translated, it gives CATSRTSESGQYF.

This clone has a handful of counts. The chain couples TRBV5-4 to TRBJ1-1; D is possibly TRBD1 (5 bases). The V end lost 5 bases, the J end lost 1 base, and 9 bases lay between the germline ends. The germline V gene encodes CDR1 SGHNT and CDR2 YYREEE (reference sequence). The CDR3 covers 13 residues. CDR3 DNA sequence: TGTGCCAGCAGGAGGGACTGGAACACTGAAGCTTTCTTT. Amino acids: CASRRDWNTEAFF.

V is TRBV7-9 and J is TRBJ2-7, with a tentative D call TRBD1 (6 bases). The V gene's germline CDR1 is SEHNR and CDR2 FQNEAQ (reference sequence). The CDR3 has 14 amino acids. Trimming left V 3 bases short and J 6 bases short, with 15 bases between. The CDR3 loop reads CASSFIRGFGEQYF. The CDR3 bases are TGTGCCAGCAGCTTCATCAGGGGATTCGGCGAGCAGTACTTC. Supplemented by reference TRBV7-9 and TRBJ2-7, the full variable domain reads DTGVSQNPRHKITKRGQNVTFRCDPISEHNRLYWYRQTLGQGPEFLTYFQNEAQLEKSRLLSDRFSAERPKGSFSTLEIQRTEQGDSAMYLCASSFIRGFGEQYFGPGTRLTVT.